This T cell receptor (beta chain) was sequenced in a study of T cell changes during pregnancy in multiple sclerosis. Clones were sequenced by immunoSEQ multiplex PCR, and TCRdb holds only the in-frame ones, with some missing. The data hold 85,000 to 130,000 clones, with around nine tenths observed a single time. The CDR3 consists of 14 residues. V lost 5 bases and J lost 6, with 14 bases in between. Germline loops: CDR1 MNHEY, CDR2 SMNVEV (reference sequence). The source of this sequence is a female donor with multiple sclerosis, enrolled in a pregnancy study. This specimen consisted of peripheral blood, obtained in the second trimester of pregnancy. This chain links TRBV27 with TRBJ1-5, with D perhaps TRBD1 (6 bases). Written as DNA, the CDR3 is TGTGCCAGCAGTCTTCGTGAGGGGGTTCAGCCCCAGCATTTT. Its translation: CASSLREGVQPQHF.